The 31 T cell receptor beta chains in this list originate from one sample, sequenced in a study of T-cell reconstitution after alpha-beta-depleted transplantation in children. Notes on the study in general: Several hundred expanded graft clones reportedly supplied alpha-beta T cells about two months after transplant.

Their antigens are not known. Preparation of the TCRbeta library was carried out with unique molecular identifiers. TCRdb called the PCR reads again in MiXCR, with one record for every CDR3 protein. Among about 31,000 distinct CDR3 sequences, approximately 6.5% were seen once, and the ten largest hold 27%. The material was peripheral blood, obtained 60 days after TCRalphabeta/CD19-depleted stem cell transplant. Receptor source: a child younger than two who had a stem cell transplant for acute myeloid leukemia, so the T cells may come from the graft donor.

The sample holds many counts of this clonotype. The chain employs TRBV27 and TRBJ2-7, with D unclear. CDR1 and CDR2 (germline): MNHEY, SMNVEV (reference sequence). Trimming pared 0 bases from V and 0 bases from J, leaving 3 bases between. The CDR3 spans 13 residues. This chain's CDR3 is CASSLSGSYEQYF. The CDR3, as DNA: TGTGCCAGCAGTTTATCGGGCTCCTACGAGCAGTACTTC.

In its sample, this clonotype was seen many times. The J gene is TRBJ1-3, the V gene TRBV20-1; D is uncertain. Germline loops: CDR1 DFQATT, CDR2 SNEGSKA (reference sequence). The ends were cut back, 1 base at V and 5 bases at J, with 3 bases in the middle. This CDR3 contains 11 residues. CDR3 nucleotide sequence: TGCAGTGCTAGAGTTCGAAACACCATATATTTT. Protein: CSARVRNTIYF.

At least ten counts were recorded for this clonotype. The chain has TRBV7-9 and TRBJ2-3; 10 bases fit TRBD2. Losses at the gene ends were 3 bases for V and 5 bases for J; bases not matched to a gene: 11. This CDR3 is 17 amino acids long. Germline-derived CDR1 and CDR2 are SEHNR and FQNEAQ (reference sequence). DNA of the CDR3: TGTGCCAGCAGCTTGGAACTAGCGGGGCCCTCCGGAGATACGCAGTATTTT. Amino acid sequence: CASSLELAGPSGDTQYF.

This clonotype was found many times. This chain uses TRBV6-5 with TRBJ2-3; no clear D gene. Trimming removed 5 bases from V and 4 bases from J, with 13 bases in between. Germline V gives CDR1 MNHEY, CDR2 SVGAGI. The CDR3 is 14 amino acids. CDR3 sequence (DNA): TGTGCCAGCAGTCACCCGAACTCTGCAGATACGCAGTATTTT. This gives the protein CASSHPNSADTQYF.

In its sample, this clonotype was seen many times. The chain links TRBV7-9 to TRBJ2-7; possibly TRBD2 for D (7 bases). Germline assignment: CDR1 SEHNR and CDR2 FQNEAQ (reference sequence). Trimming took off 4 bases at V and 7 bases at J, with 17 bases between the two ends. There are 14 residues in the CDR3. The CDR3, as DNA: TGTGCCAGCAGCTCATTGGGGGGGCTGCTGGAGCAGTACTTC. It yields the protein CASSSLGGLLEQYF.

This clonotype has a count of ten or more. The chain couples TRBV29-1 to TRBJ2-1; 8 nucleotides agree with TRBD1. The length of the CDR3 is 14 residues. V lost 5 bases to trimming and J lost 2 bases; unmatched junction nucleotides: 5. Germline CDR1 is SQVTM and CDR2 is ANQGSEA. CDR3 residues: CSVLGQGAYNEQFF. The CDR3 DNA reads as TGCAGCGTTCTCGGACAGGGTGCCTACAATGAGCAGTTCTTC.

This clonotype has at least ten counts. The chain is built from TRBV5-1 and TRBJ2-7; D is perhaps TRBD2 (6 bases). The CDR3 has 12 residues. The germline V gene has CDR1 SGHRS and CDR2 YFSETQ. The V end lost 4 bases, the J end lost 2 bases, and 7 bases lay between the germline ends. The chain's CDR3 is CASSTGAYEQYF. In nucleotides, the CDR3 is TGCGCCAGCAGCACGGGGGCCTACGAGCAGTACTTC.

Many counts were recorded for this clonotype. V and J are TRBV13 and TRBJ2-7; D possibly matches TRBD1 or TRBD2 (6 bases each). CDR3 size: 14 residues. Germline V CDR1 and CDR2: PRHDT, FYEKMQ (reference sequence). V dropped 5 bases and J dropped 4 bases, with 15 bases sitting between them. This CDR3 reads CASSRGRGGYEQYF. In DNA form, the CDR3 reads TGTGCCAGCAGCCGAGGCAGGGGAGGATACGAGCAGTACTTC.

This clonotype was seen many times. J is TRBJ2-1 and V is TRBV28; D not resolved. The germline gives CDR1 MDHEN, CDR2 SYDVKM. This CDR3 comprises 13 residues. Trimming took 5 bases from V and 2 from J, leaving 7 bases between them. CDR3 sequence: CASSRYTYNEQFF. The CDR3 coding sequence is TGTGCCAGCAGTCGATATACCTACAATGAGCAGTTCTTC.

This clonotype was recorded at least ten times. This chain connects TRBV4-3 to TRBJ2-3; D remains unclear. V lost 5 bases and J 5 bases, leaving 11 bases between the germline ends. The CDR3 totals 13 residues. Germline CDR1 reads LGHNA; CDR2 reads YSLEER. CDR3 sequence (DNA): TGCGCCAGCAGCGACGGACCCGAAGATACGCAGTATTTT. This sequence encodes CASSDGPEDTQYF.

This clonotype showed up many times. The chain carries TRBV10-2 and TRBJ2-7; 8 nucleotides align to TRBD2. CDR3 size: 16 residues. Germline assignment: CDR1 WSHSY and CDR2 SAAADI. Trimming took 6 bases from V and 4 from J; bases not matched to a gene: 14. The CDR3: CASRARIAGSWYEQYF. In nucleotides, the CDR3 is TGCGCCAGCAGGGCTAGGATAGCGGGAAGCTGGTACGAGCAGTACTTC.

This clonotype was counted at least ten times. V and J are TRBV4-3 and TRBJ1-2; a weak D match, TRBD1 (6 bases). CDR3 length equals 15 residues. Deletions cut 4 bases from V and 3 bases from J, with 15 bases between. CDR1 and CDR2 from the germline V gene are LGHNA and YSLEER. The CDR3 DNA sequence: TGCGCCAGCAGCCGAATACAGGGAGCTCACTATGGCTACACCTTC. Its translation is CASSRIQGAHYGYTF.

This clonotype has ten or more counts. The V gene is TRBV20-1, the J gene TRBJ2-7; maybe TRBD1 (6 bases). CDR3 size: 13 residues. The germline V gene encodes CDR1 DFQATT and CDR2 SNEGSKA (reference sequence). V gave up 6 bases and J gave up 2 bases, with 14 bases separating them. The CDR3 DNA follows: TGCAGTGCCCCGACAGGAGCTACCTACGAGCAGTACTTC. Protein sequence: CSAPTGATYEQYF.

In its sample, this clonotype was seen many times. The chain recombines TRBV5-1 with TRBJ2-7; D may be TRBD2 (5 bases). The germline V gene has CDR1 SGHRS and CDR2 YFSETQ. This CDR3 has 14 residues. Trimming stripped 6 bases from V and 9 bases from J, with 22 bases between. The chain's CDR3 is CASTREGDLRGQYF. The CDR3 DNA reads TGCGCCAGCACCAGAGAGGGTGACCTACGAGGGCAGTACTTC.

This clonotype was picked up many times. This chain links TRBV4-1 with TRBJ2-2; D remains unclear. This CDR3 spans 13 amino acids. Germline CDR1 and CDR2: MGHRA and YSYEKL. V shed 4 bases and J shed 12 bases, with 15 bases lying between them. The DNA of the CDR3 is TGCGCCAGCAGCCTTCTTGAGGCCCGCCAGCTGTTTTTT. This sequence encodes CASSLLEARQLFF.

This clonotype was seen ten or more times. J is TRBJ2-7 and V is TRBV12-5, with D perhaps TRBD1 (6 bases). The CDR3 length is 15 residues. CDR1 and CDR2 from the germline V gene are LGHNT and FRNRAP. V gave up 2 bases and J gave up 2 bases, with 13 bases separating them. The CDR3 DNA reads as TGTGCTAGTGGTTTGACAGGGCAATTCCCCTACGAGCAGTACTTC. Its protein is CASGLTGQFPYEQYF.

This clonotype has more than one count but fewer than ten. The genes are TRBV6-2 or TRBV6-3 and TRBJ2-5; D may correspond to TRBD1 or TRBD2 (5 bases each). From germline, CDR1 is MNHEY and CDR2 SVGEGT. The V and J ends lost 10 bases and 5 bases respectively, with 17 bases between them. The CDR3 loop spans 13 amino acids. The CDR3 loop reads CATQWGLMETQYF. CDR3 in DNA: TGTGCCACGCAGTGGGGGTTGATGGAGACCCAGTACTTC.

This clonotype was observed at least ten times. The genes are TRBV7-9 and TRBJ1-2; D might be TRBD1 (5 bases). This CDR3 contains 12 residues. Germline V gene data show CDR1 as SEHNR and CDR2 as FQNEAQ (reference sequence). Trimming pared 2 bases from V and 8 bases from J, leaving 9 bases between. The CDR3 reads CASSLKGVGYTF. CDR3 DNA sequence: TGTGCCAGCAGCTTAAAAGGGGTCGGCTACACCTTC.

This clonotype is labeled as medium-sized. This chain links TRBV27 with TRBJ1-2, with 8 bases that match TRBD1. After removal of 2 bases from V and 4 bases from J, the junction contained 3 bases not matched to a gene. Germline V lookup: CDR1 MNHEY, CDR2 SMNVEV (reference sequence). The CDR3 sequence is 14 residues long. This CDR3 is CASSLAQGVYGYTF. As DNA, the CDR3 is TGTGCCAGCAGTTTAGCACAGGGGGTCTATGGCTACACCTTC.

Written as DNA, the CDR3 is TGTGCCAGTAGGCAGACTAGCGGAGGGTACAATGAGCAGTTCTTC. It yields the protein CASRQTSGGYNEQFF. The rearrangement links TRBV19 to TRBJ2-1; 9 bases are a match to TRBD2. There are 15 residues in the CDR3. The ends lost 6 bases at V and 4 bases at J; junction bases unmatched: 7. Looked up from germline, CDR1 is LNHDA and CDR2 is SQIVND (reference sequence). Combining the CDR3 with reference TRBV19 and TRBJ2-1 gives the whole variable domain DGGITQSPKYLFRKEGQNVTLSCEQNLNHDAMYWYRQDPGQGLRLIYYSQIVNDFQKGDIAEGYSVSREKKESFPLTVTSAQKNPTAFYLCASRQTSGGYNEQFFGPGTRLTVL.

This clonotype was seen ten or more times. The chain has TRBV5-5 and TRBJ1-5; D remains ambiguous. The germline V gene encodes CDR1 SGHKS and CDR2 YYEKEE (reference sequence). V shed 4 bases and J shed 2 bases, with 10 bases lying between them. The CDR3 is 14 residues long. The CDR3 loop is CASSPSWGNQPQHF. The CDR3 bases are TGTGCCAGCAGCCCGTCTTGGGGCAATCAGCCCCAGCATTTT.

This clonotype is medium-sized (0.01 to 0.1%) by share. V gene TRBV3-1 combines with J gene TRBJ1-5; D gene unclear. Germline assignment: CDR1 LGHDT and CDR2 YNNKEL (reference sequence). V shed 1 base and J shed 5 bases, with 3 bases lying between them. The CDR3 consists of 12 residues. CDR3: CASSQGDQPQHF. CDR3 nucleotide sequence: TGTGCCAGCAGCCAAGGGGATCAGCCCCAGCATTTT.

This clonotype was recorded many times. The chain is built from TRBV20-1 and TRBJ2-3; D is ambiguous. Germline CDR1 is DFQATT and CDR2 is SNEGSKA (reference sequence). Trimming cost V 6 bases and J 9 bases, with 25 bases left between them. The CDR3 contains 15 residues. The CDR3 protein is CSAGLQKGLRGTQYF. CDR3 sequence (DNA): TGCAGTGCGGGCCTGCAAAAGGGCCTCAGAGGCACGCAGTATTTT.

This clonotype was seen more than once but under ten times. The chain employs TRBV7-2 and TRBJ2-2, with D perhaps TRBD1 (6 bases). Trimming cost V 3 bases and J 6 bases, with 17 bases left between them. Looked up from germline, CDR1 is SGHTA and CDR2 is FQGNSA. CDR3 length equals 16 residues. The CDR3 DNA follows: TGTGCCAGCAGCTTCGTCGGCAGGGGAGTTGCCGGGGAGCTGTTTTTT. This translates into CASSFVGRGVAGELFF.

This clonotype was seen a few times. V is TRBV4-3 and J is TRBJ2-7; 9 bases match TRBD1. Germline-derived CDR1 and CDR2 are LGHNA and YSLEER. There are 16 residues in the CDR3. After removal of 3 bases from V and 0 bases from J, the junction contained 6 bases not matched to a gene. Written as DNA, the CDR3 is TGCGCCAGCAGCCAGGGACAGGGCACTCTCTCCTACGAGCAGTACTTC. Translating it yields CASSQGQGTLSYEQYF.

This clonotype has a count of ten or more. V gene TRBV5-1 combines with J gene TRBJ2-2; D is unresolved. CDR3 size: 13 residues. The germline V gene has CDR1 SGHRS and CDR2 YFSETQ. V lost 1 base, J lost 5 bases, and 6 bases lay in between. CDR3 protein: CASSLRVTGELFF. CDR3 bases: TGCGCCAGCAGCTTGCGCGTTACCGGGGAGCTGTTTTTT.

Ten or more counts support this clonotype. This CDR3 is CATSLGRQETQYF. Written as DNA, the CDR3 is TGTGCCACCAGCTTAGGACGGCAAGAGACCCAGTACTTC. This rearrangement joins TRBV15 to TRBJ2-5; D remains ambiguous. The CDR3 length is 13 residues. The V and J ends lost 5 bases and 2 bases respectively, with 9 bases between them. Germline V gene data show CDR1 as LNHNV and CDR2 as YYDKDF (reference sequence). The full variable domain, completed using reference TRBV15 and TRBJ2-5, is DAMVIQNPRYQVTQFGKPVTLSCSQTLNHNVMYWYQQKSSQAPKLLFHYYDKDFNNEADTPDNFQSRRPNTSFCFLDIRSPGLGDTAMYLCATSLGRQETQYFGPGTRLLVL.

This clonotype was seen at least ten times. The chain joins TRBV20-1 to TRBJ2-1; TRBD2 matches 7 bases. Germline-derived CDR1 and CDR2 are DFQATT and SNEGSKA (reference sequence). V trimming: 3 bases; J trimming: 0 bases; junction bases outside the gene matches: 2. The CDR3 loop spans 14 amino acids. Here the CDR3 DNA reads TGCAGTGCTAGCTCTAGCGGCTCCTACAATGAGCAGTTCTTC. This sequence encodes CSASSSGSYNEQFF.

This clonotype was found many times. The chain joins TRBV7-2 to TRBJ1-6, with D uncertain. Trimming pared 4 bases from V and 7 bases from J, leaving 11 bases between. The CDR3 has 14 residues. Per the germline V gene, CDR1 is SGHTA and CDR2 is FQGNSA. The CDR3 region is CASSSITGNSPLHF. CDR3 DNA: TGTGCCAGCAGCTCTATCACGGGGAATTCACCCCTCCACTTT.

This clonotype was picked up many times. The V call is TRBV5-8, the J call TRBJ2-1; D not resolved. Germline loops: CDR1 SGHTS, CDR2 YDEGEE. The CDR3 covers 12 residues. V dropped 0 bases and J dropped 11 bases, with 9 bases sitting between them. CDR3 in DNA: TGTGCCAGCAGCTTGGAGCCCCCTCAGCAGTTCTTC. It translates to CASSLEPPQQFF.

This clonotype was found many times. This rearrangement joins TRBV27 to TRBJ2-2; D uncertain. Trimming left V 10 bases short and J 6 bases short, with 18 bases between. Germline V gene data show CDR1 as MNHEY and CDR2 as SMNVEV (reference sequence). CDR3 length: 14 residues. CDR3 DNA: TGTGCCACTTCAATCTTAAAGGGCGCCGGGGAGCTGTTTTTT. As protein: CATSILKGAGELFF.